This T cell receptor beta chain is from a study of shared clonotypes between healthy human individuals. Trimming left V 3 bases short and J 1 base short, with 12 bases between. CDR3 length: 15 residues. Germline V gene lookup returns CDR1 LNHDA and CDR2 SQIVND (reference sequence). The method was immunoSEQ multiplex PCR; TCRdb's version includes in-frame clones alone and lacks a portion of them. The repertoire includes about 2 million clones, roughly 94% of them detected once, and 0.13% sits in the top ten. Sequenced material: naive CD4+ T cells sorted from blood. Specified subset: CD45RA+ positively selected. This receptor was obtained from a man between 18 and 35 years old in good health. V and J are TRBV19 and TRBJ2-5; D may be TRBD2 (5 bases). CDR3 in amino acids: CASSIRGYPQETQYF. The CDR3 coding sequence is TGTGCCAGTAGTATTAGAGGGTACCCCCAAGAGACCCAGTACTTC.